Below, one TCR beta chain is given with its context. This specimen belongs to a study of blood T cell repertoires in COVID-19. As for the study in general: Samples came from the United States, Italy and Spain, spanning acute and convalescent COVID-19.

The repertoire was sequenced with immunoSEQ multiplex PCR; TCRdb's copy has only in-frame clones and lacks some. Of approximately 16,000 clones listed, approximately 86% were seen once; the top ten hold 10% to 15%. The ends were cut back, 0 bases at V and 2 bases at J, with 11 bases in the middle. CDR1 and CDR2 from the germline V gene are SGHAT and FQNNGV. This CDR3 contains 15 residues. Sequencing was performed on peripheral blood. The receptor was isolated from a human donor in a cohort sampled during active COVID-19. J is TRBJ2-7 and V is TRBV11-2; D not resolved. In nucleotides, the CDR3 is TGTGCCAGCAGCTTAGAGGCAGGCCAAACCTACGAGCAGTACTTC. It yields the protein CASSLEAGQTYEQYF.